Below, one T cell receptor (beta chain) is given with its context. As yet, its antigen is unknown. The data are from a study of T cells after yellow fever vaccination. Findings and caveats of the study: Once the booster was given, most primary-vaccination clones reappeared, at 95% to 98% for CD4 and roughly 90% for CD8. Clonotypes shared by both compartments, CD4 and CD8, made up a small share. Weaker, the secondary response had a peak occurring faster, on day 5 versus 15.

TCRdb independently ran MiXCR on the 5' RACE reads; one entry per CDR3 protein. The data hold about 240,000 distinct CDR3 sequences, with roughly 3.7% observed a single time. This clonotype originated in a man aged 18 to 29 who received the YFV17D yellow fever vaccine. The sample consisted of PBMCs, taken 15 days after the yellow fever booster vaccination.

Written as DNA, the CDR3 is TGTGCCAGTGGACCGGGACAGGGGGCGGGGGGCACTGAAGCTTTCTTT. It translates to CASGPGQGAGGTEAFF. The chain combines TRBV2 with TRBJ1-1, with TRBD1 matching over 12 bases. Trimming took 9 bases from V and 4 from J; bases not matched to a gene: 12. This CDR3 region has 16 residues. Germline CDR1 and CDR2: SNHLY and FYNNEI.